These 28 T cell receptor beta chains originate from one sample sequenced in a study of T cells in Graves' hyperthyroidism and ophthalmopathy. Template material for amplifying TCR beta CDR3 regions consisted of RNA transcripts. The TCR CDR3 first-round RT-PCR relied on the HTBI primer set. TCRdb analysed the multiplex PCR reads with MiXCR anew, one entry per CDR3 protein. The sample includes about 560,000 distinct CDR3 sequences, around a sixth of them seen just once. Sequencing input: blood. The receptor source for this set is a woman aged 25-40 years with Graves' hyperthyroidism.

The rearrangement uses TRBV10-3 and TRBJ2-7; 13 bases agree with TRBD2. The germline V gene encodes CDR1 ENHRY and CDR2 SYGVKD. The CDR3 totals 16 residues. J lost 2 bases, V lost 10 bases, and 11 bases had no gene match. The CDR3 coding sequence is TGTGCCACGCGGGGACTAGCGGGATCCAGCCCCTACGAGCAGTACTTC. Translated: CATRGLAGSSPYEQYF.

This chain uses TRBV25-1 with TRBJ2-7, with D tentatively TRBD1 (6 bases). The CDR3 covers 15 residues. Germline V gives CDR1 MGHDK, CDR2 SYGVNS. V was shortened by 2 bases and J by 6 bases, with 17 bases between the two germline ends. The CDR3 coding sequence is TGTGCCAGCAGTGAAGGCCTCCCGGGGACAAGCGAGCAGTACTTC. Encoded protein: CASSEGLPGTSEQYF.

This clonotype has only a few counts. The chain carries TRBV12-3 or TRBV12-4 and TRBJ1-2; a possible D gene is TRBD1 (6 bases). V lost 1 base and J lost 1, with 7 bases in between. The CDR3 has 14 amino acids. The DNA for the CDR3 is TGTGCCAGCAGTTTAGAGGGGGTTAACTATGGCTACACCTTC. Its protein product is CASSLEGVNYGYTF.

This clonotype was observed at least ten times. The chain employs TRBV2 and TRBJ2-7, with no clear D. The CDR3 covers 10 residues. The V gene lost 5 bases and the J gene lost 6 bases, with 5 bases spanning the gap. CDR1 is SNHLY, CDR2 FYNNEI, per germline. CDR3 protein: CASSPREQYF. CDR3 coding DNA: TGTGCCAGCAGTCCCCGCGAGCAGTACTTC. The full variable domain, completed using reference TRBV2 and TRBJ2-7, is EPEVTQTPSHQVTQMGQEVILRCVPISNHLYFYWYRQILGQKVEFLVSFYNNEISEKSEIFDDQFSVERPDGSNFTLKIRSTKLEDSAMYFCASSPREQYFGPGTRLTVT.

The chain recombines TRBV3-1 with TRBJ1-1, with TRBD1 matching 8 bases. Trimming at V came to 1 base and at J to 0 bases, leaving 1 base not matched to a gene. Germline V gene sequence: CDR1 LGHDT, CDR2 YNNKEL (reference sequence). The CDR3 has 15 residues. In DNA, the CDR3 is TGTGCCAGCAGCCAAGGGACAGGGCTGAACACTGAAGCTTTCTTT. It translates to CASSQGTGLNTEAFF. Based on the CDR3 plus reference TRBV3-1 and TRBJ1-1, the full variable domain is DTAVSQTPKYLVTQMGNDKSIKCEQNLGHDTMYWYKQDSKKFLKIMFSYNNKELIINETVPNRFSPKSPDKAHLNLHINSLELGDSAVYFCASSQGTGLNTEAFFGQGTRLTVV.

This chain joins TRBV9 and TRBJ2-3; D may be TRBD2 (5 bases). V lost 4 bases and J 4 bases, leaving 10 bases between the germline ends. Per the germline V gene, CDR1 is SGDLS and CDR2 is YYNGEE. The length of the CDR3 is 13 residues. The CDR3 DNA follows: TGTGCCAGCAGCACCATCGGGGCAGATACGCAGTATTTT. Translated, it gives CASSTIGADTQYF.

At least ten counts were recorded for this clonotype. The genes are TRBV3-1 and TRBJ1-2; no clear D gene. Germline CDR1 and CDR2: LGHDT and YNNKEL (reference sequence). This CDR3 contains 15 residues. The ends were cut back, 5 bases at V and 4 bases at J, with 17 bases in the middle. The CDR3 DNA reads TGTGCCAGCAGCGAAACCACGGACGGCCTCTATGGCTACACCTTC. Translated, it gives CASSETTDGLYGYTF.

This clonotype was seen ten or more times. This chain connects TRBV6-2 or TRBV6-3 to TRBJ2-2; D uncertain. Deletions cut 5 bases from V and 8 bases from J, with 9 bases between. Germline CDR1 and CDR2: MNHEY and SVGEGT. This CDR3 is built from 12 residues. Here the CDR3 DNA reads TGTGCCAGCAGTGGTCGGCTAGGGGAGCTGTTTTTT. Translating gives CASSGRLGELFF.

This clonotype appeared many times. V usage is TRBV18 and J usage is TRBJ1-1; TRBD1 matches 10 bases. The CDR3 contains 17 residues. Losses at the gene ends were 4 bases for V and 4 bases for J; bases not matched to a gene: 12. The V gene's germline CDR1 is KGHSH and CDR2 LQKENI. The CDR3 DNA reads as TGTGCCAGCTCACGCACCATAGGACAGGGGGGTTCCACTGAAGCTTTCTTT. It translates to CASSRTIGQGGSTEAFF.

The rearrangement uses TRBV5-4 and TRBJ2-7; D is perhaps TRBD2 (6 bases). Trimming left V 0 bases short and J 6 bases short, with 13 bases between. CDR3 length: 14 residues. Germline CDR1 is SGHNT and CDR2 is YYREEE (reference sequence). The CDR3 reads CASSLVTGASEQYF. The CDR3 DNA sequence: TGTGCCAGCAGCTTGGTAACGGGAGCGAGCGAGCAGTACTTC.

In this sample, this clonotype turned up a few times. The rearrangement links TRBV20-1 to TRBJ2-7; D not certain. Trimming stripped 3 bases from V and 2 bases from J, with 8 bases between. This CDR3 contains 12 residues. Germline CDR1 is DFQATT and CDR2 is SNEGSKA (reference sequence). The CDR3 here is CSARGGPYEQYF. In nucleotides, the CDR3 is TGCAGTGCTAGGGGTGGTCCCTACGAGCAGTACTTC.

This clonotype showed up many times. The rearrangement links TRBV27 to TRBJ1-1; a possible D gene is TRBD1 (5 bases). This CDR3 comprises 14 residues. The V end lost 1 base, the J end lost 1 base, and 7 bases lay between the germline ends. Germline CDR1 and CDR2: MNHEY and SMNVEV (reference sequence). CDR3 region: CASSLLGQNTEAFF. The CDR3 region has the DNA TGTGCCAGCAGTTTATTGGGGCAGAACACTGAAGCTTTCTTT.

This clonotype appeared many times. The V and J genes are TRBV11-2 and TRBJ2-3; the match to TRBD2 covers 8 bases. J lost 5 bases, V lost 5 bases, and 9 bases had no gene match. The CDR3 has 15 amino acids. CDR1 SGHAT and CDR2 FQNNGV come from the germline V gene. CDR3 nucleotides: TGTGCCAGCAGCCCCTCCGGGACTAGTGGAGATACGCAGTATTTT. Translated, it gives CASSPSGTSGDTQYF.

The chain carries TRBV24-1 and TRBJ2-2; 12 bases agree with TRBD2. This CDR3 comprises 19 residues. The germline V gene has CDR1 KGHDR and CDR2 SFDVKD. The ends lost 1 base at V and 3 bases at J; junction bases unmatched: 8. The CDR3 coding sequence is TGTGCCACCAGTGATTTCCTGACTAGCGGGAGTCAAGACACCGGGGAGCTGTTTTTT. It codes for CATSDFLTSGSQDTGELFF.

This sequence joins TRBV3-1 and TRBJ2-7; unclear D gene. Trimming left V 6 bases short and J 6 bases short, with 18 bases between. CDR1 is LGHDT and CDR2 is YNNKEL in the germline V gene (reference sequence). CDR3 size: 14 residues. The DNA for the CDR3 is TGTGCCAGCAGTCCTGGACCCCTGTCAGGCGAGCAGTACTTC. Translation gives CASSPGPLSGEQYF.

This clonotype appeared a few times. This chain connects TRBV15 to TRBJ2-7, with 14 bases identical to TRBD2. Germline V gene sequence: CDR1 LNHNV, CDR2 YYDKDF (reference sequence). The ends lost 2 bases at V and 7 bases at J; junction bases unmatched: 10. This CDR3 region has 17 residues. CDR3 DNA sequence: TGTGCCACCAGCAGAATTACCGGGACTAGCGGGAGCGATGAGCAGTACTTC. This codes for CATSRITGTSGSDEQYF.

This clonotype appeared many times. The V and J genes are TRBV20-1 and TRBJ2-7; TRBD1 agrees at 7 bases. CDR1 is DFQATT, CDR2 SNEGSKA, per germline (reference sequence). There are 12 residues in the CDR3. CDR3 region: CRRRDRYYEQYF. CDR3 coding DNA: TGCAGACGCCGGGACAGATACTACGAGCAGTACTTC.

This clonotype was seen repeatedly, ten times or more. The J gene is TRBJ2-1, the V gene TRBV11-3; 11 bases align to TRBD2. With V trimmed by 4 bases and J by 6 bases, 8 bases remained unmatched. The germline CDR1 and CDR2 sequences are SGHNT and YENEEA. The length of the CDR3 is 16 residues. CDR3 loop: CASSSGTSGDFNEQFF. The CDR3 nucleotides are TGTGCCAGCAGCTCGGGGACTAGCGGAGACTTCAATGAGCAGTTCTTC.

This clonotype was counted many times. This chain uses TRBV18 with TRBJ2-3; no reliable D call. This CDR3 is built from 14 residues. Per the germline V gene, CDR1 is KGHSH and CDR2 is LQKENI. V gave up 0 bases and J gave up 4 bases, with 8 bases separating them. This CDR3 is CASSPPSNADTQYF. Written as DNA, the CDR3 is TGTGCCAGCTCACCACCGAGTAACGCAGATACGCAGTATTTT.

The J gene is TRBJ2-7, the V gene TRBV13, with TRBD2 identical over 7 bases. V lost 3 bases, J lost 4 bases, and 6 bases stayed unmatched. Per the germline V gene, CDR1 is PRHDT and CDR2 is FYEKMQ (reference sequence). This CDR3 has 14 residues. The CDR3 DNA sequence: TGTGCCAGCAGCTTTAGACTAGCCTGGTACGAGCAGTACTTC. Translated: CASSFRLAWYEQYF.

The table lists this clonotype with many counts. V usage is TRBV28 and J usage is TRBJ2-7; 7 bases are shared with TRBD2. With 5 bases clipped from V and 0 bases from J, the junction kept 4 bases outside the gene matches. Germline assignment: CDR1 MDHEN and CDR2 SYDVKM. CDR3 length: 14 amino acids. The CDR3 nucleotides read TGTGCCAGCAGTCTGGGAGGGCTCTCCTACGAGCAGTACTTC. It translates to CASSLGGLSYEQYF.

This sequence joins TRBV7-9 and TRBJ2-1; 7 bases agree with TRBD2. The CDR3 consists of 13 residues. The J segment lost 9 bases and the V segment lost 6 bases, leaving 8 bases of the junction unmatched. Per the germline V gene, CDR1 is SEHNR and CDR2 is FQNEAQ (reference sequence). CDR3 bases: TGTGCCAGCAGTCAGAGACTAGCCTCTGAGCAGTTCTTC. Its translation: CASSQRLASEQFF.

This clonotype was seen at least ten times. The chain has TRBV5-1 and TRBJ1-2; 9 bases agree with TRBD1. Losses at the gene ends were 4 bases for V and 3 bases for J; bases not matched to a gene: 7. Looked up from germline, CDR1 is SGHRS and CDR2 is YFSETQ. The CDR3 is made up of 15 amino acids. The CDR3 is CASSPGQGSYYGYTF. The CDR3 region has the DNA TGCGCCAGCAGCCCGGGACAGGGTAGTTACTATGGCTACACCTTC.

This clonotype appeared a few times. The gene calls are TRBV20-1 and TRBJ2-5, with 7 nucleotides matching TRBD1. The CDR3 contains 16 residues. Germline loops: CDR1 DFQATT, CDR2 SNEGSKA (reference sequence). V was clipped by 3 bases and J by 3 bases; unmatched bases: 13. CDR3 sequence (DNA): TGCAGTGCTAGCCGGGACAGTCAAAATCGGAAAGAGACCCAGTACTTC. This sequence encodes CSASRDSQNRKETQYF.

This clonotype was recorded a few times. This CDR3 reads CSARGGGVDYGYTF. As DNA, the CDR3 is TGCAGTGCTAGAGGCGGGGGGGTAGACTATGGCTACACCTTC. The V and J genes are TRBV20-1 and TRBJ1-2; D perhaps matches TRBD1 (5 bases). Germline lookup yields CDR1 DFQATT and CDR2 SNEGSKA (reference sequence). Trimming pared 1 base from V and 3 bases from J, leaving 12 bases between. The CDR3 is 14 residues long.

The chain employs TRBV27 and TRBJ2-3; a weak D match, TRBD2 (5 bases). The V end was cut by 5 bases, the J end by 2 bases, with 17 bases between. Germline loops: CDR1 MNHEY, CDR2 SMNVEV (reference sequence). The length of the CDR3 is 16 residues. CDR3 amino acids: CASSVSGFDSTDTQYF. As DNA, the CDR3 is TGTGCCAGCAGTGTAAGCGGATTTGACTCCACAGATACGCAGTATTTT.

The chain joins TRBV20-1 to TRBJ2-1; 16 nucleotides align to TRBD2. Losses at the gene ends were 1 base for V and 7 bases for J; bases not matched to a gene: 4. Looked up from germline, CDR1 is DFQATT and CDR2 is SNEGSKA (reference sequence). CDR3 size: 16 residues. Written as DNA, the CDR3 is TGCAGTGCTAGAGGAGGGACTAGCGGGAGGGGAAATGAGCAGTTCTTC. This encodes CSARGGTSGRGNEQFF.

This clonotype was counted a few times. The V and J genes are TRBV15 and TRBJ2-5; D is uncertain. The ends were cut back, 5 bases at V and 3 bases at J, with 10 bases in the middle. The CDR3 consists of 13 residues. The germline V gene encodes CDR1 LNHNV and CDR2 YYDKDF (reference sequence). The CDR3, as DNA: TGTGCCACCAGCTTCGTAGACAAAGAGACCCAGTACTTC. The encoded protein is CATSFVDKETQYF.